This TCR beta chain is from a study of blood T cell repertoires in COVID-19. Across the whole study: COVID-19 samples collected from the United States, Italy and Spain covered acute and convalescent phases. Nucleic acid was either cDNA or gDNA, and it came from T cells, B-cell-depleted T cells, or PBMCs.

In the original processing: Estimates of nucleated cell counts were drawn from the amplification of reference gene primers. Sequencing was performed with immunoSEQ multiplex PCR; in TCRdb, only in-frame clones are kept and a portion is missing. That table furnishes V, J and clone size, whereas the DNA furnished D and trimming. The repertoire consists of 250,000 to 300,000 clones, with around four fifths occurring once and the leading ten covering approximately 5.3%. The V and J ends lost 10 bases and 0 bases, in that order; junction bases with no gene match: 8. The CDR3 consists of 15 residues. CDR1 and CDR2 (germline): LNHDA, SQIVND (reference sequence).

The TCR originated in a man of 80 years or more with acute or convalescent COVID-19. The chain is built from TRBV19 and TRBJ2-1; TRBD2 matches 8 bases. Sequenced material: peripheral blood. DNA for the CDR3: TGTGCCACCCGCGGGAGCGGGAGCTCCTACAATGAGCAGTTCTTC. This codes for CATRGSGSSYNEQFF.